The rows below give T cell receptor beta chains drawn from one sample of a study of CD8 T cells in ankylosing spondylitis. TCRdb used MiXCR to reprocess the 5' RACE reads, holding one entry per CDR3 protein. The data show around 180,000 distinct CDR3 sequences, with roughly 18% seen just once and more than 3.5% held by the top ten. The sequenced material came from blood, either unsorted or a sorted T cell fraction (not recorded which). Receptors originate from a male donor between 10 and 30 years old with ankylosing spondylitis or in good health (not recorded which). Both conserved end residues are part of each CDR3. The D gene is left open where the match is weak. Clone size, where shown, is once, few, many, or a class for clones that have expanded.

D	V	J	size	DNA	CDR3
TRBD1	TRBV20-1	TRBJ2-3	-	TGCAGTGCTTTACAGGGGAGCACAGATACGCAGTATTTT	CSALQGSTDTQYF
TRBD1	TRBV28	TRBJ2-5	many	TGTGCCAGCACGCCGCCCTGGTACCCCTCTCAGGGGGTAGGGGAGACCCAGTACTTC	CASTPPWYPSQGVGETQYF
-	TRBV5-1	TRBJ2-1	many	TGCGCCAGCAGCTTGGAATTACAGGGAGTTCAGTTCTTC	CASSLELQGVQFF
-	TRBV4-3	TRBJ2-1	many	TGCGCCAGCAGCCAGAAAGAGCCCCCCTGGAATGAGCAGTTCTTC	CASSQKEPPWNEQFF
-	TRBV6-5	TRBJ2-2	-	TGTGCCAGCATCTACCGGAGTTCGGCTAGGAGCGGGGAGCTGTTTTTT	CASIYRSSARSGELFF
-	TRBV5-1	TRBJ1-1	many	TGCGCCAGCAGCTTGGACAGACGTTCTGAAGCTTTCTTT	CASSLDRRSEAFF
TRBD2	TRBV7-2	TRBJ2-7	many	TGTGCCAGCAGCTTAGAGCTACGCGGGAGGGACCCCTACGAGCAGTACTTC	CASSLELRGRDPYEQYF
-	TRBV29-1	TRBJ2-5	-	TGCAGCGCCGGTGGGAGGTCCCAAGAGACCCAGTACTTC	CSAGGRSQETQYF
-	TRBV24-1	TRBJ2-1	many	TGTGCCACCAGTGATGACAGGCTTACGGAGCAGTTCTTC	CATSDDRLTEQFF
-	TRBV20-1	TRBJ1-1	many	TGCAGTGCTAGGGACAGCATGAACACTGAAGCTTTCTTT	CSARDSMNTEAFF
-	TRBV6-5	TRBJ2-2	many	TGTGCCAGCAGTTACGGGGGTAGGACCGGGGAGCTGTTTTTT	CASSYGGRTGELFF
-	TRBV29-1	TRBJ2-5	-	TGCAGCGTTGAAGTCCCGCGGATGGCATCAGAGACCCAGTACTTC	CSVEVPRMASETQYF
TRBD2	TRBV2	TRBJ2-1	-	TGTGCCAGCAGTACCGGGACTAGCGGATACAATGAGCAGTTCTTC	CASSTGTSGYNEQFF
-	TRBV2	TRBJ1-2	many	TGTGCCAGCAGTCCTGGGGGAGGCTACACCTTC	CASSPGGGYTF
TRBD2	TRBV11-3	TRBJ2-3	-	TGTGCCAGCAGCCCAACGACGGGACTAGCGGCTGCAGATACGCAGTATTTT	CASSPTTGLAAADTQYF
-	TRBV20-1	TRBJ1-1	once	TGCAGTGTGGATCCAGGAAACACTGAAGCTTTCTTT	CSVDPGNTEAFF
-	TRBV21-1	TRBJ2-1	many	TGTGCCAGCAGCAAGGGGTCTAATTGGGATGAGCAGTTCTTC	CASSKGSNWDEQFF
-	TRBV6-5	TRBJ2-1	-	TGTGCCAGCTACTTTTCGCCGAGGAATGAGCAGTTCTTC	CASYFSPRNEQFF
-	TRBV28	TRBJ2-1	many	TGTGCCAGCAGTCTCCGTCTTAGGGCCGGGGGCAATGAGCAGTTCTTC	CASSLRLRAGGNEQFF
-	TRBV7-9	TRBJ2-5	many	TGTGCCAGCAGCTTAGAGGAGGCGACCCAGTACTTC	CASSLEEATQYF
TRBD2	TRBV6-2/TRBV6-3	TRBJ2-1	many	TGTGCCAGCAGTTACTCAGGACTAGCGGGGATCCCCTCCTACAATGAGCAGTTCTTC	CASSYSGLAGIPSYNEQFF
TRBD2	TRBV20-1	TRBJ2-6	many	TGCAGTGCGGGGGGGCTAGCGGGAGGTACTGGGGCCAACGTCCTGACTTTC	CSAGGLAGGTGANVLTF